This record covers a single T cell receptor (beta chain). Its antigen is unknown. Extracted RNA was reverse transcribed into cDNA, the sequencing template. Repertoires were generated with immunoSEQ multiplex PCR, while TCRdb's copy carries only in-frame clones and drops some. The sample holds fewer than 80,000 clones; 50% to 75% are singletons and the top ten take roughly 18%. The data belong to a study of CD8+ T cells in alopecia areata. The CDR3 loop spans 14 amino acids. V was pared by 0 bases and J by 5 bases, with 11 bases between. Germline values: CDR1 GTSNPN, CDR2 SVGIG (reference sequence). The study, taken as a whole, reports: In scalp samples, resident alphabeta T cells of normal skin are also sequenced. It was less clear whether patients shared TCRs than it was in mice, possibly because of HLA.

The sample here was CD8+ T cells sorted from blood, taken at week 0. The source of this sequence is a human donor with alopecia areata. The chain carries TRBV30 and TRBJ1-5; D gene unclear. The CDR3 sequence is CAWSVKAADQPQHF. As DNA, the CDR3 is TGTGCCTGGAGTGTGAAGGCGGCGGATCAGCCCCAGCATTTT. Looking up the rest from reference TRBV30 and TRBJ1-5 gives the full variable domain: SQTIHQWPATLVQPVGSPLSLECTVEGTSNPNLYWYRQAAGRGLQLLFYSVGIGQISSEVPQNLSASRPQDRQFILSSKKLLLSDSGFYLCAWSVKAADQPQHFGDGTRLSIL.